These 7 T cell receptor beta chains came from one sample sequenced in a study of human T cells and chemical hapten exposure. One entry per CDR3 protein, called by TCRdb with MiXCR from the RACE reads. The table lists some 380,000 distinct CDR3 sequences, roughly 4.8% of them singletons, with approximately 2.5% in the top ten. Time point: patch test 1, 2 weeks after DPC sensitization. The sample's treatment: therapeutic diphenylcyclopropenone sensitization with weekly scalp DPC. The sample consisted of whole blood, taken in connection with sensitization to the hapten diphenylcyclopropenone (DPC). These receptors all stem from a woman aged 50 to 65 with alopecia areata. Some clones in this sample may be carry-over from other donors' samples.

The chain has TRBV12-3 or TRBV12-4 and TRBJ2-1; D is unresolved. V dropped 1 base and J dropped 1 base, with 8 bases sitting between them. This CDR3 region has 15 residues. DNA for the CDR3: TGTGCCAGCAGTTTAGGGGTTTGGTCCTACAATGAGCAGTTCTTC. It codes for CASSLGVWSYNEQFF.

This clonotype has ten or more counts. This chain uses TRBV18 with TRBJ2-3, with a possible D match to TRBD2 (5 bases). This CDR3 comprises 16 residues. Germline CDR1 is KGHSH and CDR2 is LQKENI. V lost 3 bases to trimming and J lost 0 bases, with 13 bases between them. The CDR3 DNA sequence: TGTGCCAGCTCACCCGCTGTTGAGCGGAGCACAGATACGCAGTATTTT. This gives the protein CASSPAVERSTDTQYF. Together with reference TRBV18 and TRBJ2-3, the CDR3 gives the full variable domain: NAGVMQNPRHLVRRRGQEARLRCSPMKGHSHVYWYRQLPEEGLKFMVYLQKENIIDESGMPKERFSAEFPKEGPSILRIQQVVRGDSAAYFCASSPAVERSTDTQYFGPGTRLTVL.

In DNA, the CDR3 is TGTGCCAGCCGGGGGCTAAATCAGCCCCAGCATTTT. The encoded protein is CASRGLNQPQHF. The gene calls are TRBV27 and TRBJ1-5; D possibly corresponds to TRBD1 (6 bases). CDR1 and CDR2 from the germline V gene are MNHEY and SMNVEV (reference sequence). This CDR3 has 12 amino acids. V was cut by 8 bases and J by 4 bases, with 9 bases left in between.

This clonotype was counted between two and nine times. The genes are TRBV10-3 and TRBJ1-2; TRBD1 agrees at 9 bases. The CDR3 runs to 15 residues. V lost 2 bases to trimming and J lost 7 bases; unmatched junction nucleotides: 8. Germline CDR1 is ENHRY and CDR2 is SYGVKD. Written as DNA, the CDR3 is TGTGCCATCAGTGAGCTACAGGGGGCGGCAAGTGGCTACACCTTC. Translating gives CAISELQGAASGYTF.

This clonotype was seen repeatedly, ten times or more. The CDR3 protein is CSARPPSGTGTDTQYF. For the CDR3, the DNA is TGCAGTGCTAGGCCTCCGAGCGGAACAGGCACAGATACGCAGTATTTT. The V and J genes are TRBV20-1 and TRBJ2-3; D is perhaps TRBD2 (5 bases). From germline, CDR1 is DFQATT and CDR2 SNEGSKA (reference sequence). The germline V and J ends were trimmed by 3 bases and 1 base, with 17 bases remaining between them. The CDR3 consists of 16 residues.

This clonotype was detected ten times or more. The CDR3 region has the DNA TGTGCCAGCAGCACCGGGGGCGGACTAGGGGATACTGAGCAGTTCTTC. Translating it yields CASSTGGGLGDTEQFF. The chain combines TRBV9 with TRBJ2-1; D is possibly TRBD2 (7 bases). Between the trimmed V and J ends, which lost 4 bases and 9 bases, there was a span of 23 bases. The V gene's germline CDR1 is SGDLS and CDR2 YYNGEE. The CDR3 covers 16 residues.

The table lists this clonotype with many counts. The chain is built from TRBV6-6 and TRBJ1-5; 10 bases match TRBD1. The J segment lost 4 bases and the V segment lost 10 bases, leaving 4 bases of the junction unmatched. This CDR3 is 13 amino acids long. The germline V gene encodes CDR1 MNHNY and CDR2 SVGAGI (reference sequence). CDR3 in amino acids: CAIQDRGNQPQHF. In DNA, the CDR3 is TGTGCCATCCAGGACAGGGGGAATCAGCCCCAGCATTTT.